This T cell receptor beta chain came from a study of blood T cell repertoires in COVID-19 (dated by TCRdb to about 2020). About the investigation overall: Collaborator samples came from the United States, Italy and Spain and covered acute and convalescent phases of COVID-19. Where available, HLA class I and class II types were obtained from metadata supplied by the sample provider rather than from assay-based typing. The prospective study material was composed of cDNA or gDNA derived from T cells, B-cell-depleted T cells, or PBMCs. The dataset comprised deeply sampled blood TCRbeta repertoires from subjects exposed to, actively infected with, or recovered from COVID-19. Samples were obtained from the ongoing ImmuneRACE study (first 160 participants) and from about 1,300 subjects provided by 6 global collaborators. The sample metadata nearly always contained a de-identified subject ID, COVID-19 status, age in years and sex. The repertoires were released in a freely available public database meant as a resource for research on the immune response to SARS-CoV-2. Broad study findings and their caveats: The quantity of clinical and demographic metadata differed by source and by participant and was supplied without curation.

Concerning this clone: No cognate antigen has been identified for it. The input lacks base qualities; no much larger clone sits a single base away.

TCRbeta CDR3 regions were amplified from genomic DNA using the immunoSEQ Assay, a bias-controlled multiplex PCR. Turning to the authors' computational methods: Within the assay, amplification of reference gene primers was used to estimate how many nucleated cells each sample contained. To quantify the absolute abundance of each unique TCRbeta CDR3 rearrangement, sequence reads were collapsed and filtered. For each sample, productive Simpson clonality was calculated as the square root of Simpson's diversity index across productive rearrangements. TCRdb's version of the immuneACCESS table is confined to in-frame rearrangements and falls short of the full clone set. An unresolved V gene accounts for under half of the shortfall where checked; the remainder is of unknown origin. V and J calls and clone size follow that table, whereas D and trimming were derived from the DNA. The sample table contains some 180,000 clones; only one count was recorded for 80% to 90% of them. The ten largest account for 20% to 25% of the sample.

Including the terminal cysteine and phenylalanine, the CDR3 comprises 14 residues. The kept DNA is CDR3 alone, 42 bases in frame from the first base. Per the germline V gene, MDHEN is the CDR1 and SYDVKM is the CDR2. V loses 1 base at its end and J loses 12 bases; junction bases beyond the gene matches: 6. Collaborating institutions collected whole blood in K2EDTA tubes following their own protocols. Collaborator samples were shipped for TCRbeta analysis as frozen whole blood, isolated PBMCs, or DNA extracted from either sample type. The sequence was obtained from a man between 65 and 80 years old with active or convalescent COVID-19. Specimen: peripheral blood. Rearrangement joined TRBV28 to TRBJ2-1, with 10 bases matching TRBD1. The CDR3 corresponds to CASSLLGTGVGQFF. The DNA sequence reads TGTGCCAGCAGTTTATTAGGGACAGGGGTAGGGCAGTTCTTC.